The 32 T cell receptor beta chains below all came from one sample that was sequenced in a study of HIV-infected patients and healthy controls. The repertoire came from unfractionated whole blood and reflected all unsorted peripheral T cells. About 550 ng RNA was reverse transcribed with alpha and beta constant-region primers. Alpha and beta chain libraries were made separately by chain-specific third strand synthesis with multiplexing indices. TCRdb analysed the 5' RACE reads with MiXCR anew, one entry per CDR3 protein. Found here are some 9,600 distinct CDR3 sequences, under 11% of them singletons; the top ten hold over 15%. The source was blood, collected before antiretroviral therapy. The source of these receptors is an adult with HIV infection.

This clonotype was found once. The V call is TRBV29-1, the J call TRBJ2-7, with 8 bases fitting TRBD2. J lost 6 bases, V lost 3 bases, and 7 bases had no gene match. The CDR3 spans 13 residues. Germline CDR1 and CDR2: SQVTM and ANQGSEA. The CDR3 DNA reads TGCAGCGTTGATGCGGGGGGCAACTTCGAGCAGTACTTC. It specifies CSVDAGGNFEQYF.

In this sample, this clonotype turned up a few times. The genes are TRBV4-2 and TRBJ1-1, with no clear D. The CDR3 sequence is 13 residues long. From germline, CDR1 is LGHNA and CDR2 YNFKEQ. Trimming left V 4 bases short and J 5 bases short, with 11 bases between. The CDR3 loop reads CASSRGPGTEAFF. The DNA of the CDR3 is TGTGCCAGCAGCCGGGGTCCTGGAACTGAAGCTTTCTTT.

This clonotype was detected ten times or more. The chain recombines TRBV28 with TRBJ1-1, with D possibly matching TRBD1 (5 bases). CDR1 and CDR2 from the germline V gene are MDHEN and SYDVKM. The ends were cut back, 8 bases at V and 10 bases at J, with 14 bases in the middle. The CDR3 is 11 residues long. CDR3 bases: TGTGCCAGCCTCGGGTCGGGGGGAGCTTTCTTT. The encoded protein is CASLGSGGAFF.

This clonotype was counted ten times or more. The genes are TRBV29-1 and TRBJ1-1; 7 bases agree with TRBD1. This CDR3 is 14 amino acids long. Trimming at V came to 3 bases and at J to 1 base, leaving 5 bases not matched to a gene. From germline, CDR1 is SQVTM and CDR2 ANQGSEA. The CDR3 region is CSVDFRDRNTEAFF. CDR3 sequence (DNA): TGCAGCGTTGATTTTCGGGACAGGAACACTGAAGCTTTCTTT.

At least ten counts were recorded for this clonotype. The V and J genes are TRBV9 and TRBJ2-3; the D is unclear. CDR3 length: 15 amino acids. V was trimmed by 4 bases and J by 3 bases, leaving 15 bases between them. Per germline, CDR1 SGDLS and CDR2 YYNGEE. This chain's CDR3 is CASSPRSVQTDTQYF. DNA for the CDR3: TGTGCCAGCAGCCCGAGAAGCGTCCAGACAGATACGCAGTATTTT.

Only a few counts were recorded for this clonotype. This chain joins TRBV6-4 and TRBJ1-1, with no clear D. The CDR3 extends over 13 amino acids. Trimming took off 3 bases at V and 7 bases at J, with 12 bases between the two ends. CDR1 is MRHNA and CDR2 is SNTAGT in the germline V gene. The CDR3 nucleotides are TGTGCCAGCAGTGAAGCTGGGGAGGGTGAAGCTTTCTTT. This translates into CASSEAGEGEAFF.

This clonotype was observed at least ten times. The V gene is TRBV7-8, the J gene TRBJ1-5; 8 bases line up with TRBD1. CDR1 and CDR2 (germline): SGHVS, FQNEAQ. The V segment lost 3 bases and the J segment 1 base; nucleotides outside the gene matches: 5. This CDR3 has 16 residues. CDR3 nucleotide sequence: TGTGCCAGCAGCTTGGCAAGGACAGGGAGCAATCAGCCCCAGCATTTT. It yields the protein CASSLARTGSNQPQHF.

This clonotype was recorded at least ten times. J is TRBJ2-2 and V is TRBV7-3; tentatively, D is TRBD2 (6 bases). The germline CDR1 and CDR2 sequences are SGHTA and FQGTGA. V lost 3 bases and J 4 bases, leaving 15 bases between the germline ends. This CDR3 is 16 amino acids long. CDR3 region: CASSFISGLSTGELFF. CDR3 bases: TGTGCCAGCAGCTTCATCTCGGGACTGTCCACCGGGGAGCTGTTTTTT.

Many counts were recorded for this clonotype. This rearrangement joins TRBV12-3 or TRBV12-4 to TRBJ1-5, with D possibly matching TRBD1 (6 bases). V was trimmed by 5 bases and J by 5 bases, leaving 25 bases between them. CDR3 length: 18 residues. The CDR3 DNA is TGTGCCAGCAGTCCACCGTTGCGGGGGGCGGCCTGGGATCAGCCCCAGCATTTT. It encodes CASSPPLRGAAWDQPQHF.

This clonotype was recorded many times. V is TRBV7-2 and J is TRBJ2-4; possibly TRBD2 for D (6 bases). CDR3 length: 18 amino acids. V was cut by 4 bases and J by 0 bases, with 19 bases left in between. Germline V CDR1 and CDR2: SGHTA, FQGNSA. The CDR3 region has the DNA TGTGCCAGCAGCTCGCGGGACGGAGCAATACTAGCCAAAAACATTCAGTACTTC. Its protein is CASSSRDGAILAKNIQYF.

In this sample, this clonotype turned up many times. The chain carries TRBV2 and TRBJ1-5; 7 bases fit TRBD1. With 4 bases clipped from V and 0 bases from J, the junction kept 3 bases outside the gene matches. In germline, CDR1 is SNHLY, CDR2 FYNNEI. The CDR3 is 15 amino acids. The DNA of the CDR3 is TGTGCCAGCAGTGGAGGACAGGTTAGCAATCAGCCCCAGCATTTT. It translates to CASSGGQVSNQPQHF. Based on the CDR3 plus reference TRBV2 and TRBJ1-5, the full variable domain is EPEVTQTPSHQVTQMGQEVILRCVPISNHLYFYWYRQILGQKVEFLVSFYNNEISEKSEIFDDQFSVERPDGSNFTLKIRSTKLEDSAMYFCASSGGQVSNQPQHFGDGTRLSIL.

This clonotype was detected ten times or more. The J gene is TRBJ1-6, the V gene TRBV27, with D unresolved. This CDR3 spans 13 amino acids. The V gene lost 10 bases and the J gene lost 11 bases, with 18 bases spanning the gap. Germline V gives CDR1 MNHEY, CDR2 SMNVEV (reference sequence). The chain's CDR3 is CATRLGNLAPLHF. CDR3 sequence (DNA): TGTGCCACCCGTTTGGGCAATCTAGCACCCCTCCACTTT.

The rearrangement links TRBV5-1 to TRBJ2-3, with 14 bases fitting TRBD2. In germline, CDR1 is SGHRS, CDR2 YFSETQ. The V and J ends lost 1 base and 7 bases, in that order; junction bases with no gene match: 14. CDR3 length: 19 residues. CDR3 nucleotides: TGCGCCAGCAGCTTGACCCGGACTAGCGGGGGGCCGACACATCATACGCAGTATTTT. It yields the protein CASSLTRTSGGPTHHTQYF.

This clonotype appeared many times. The V and J genes are TRBV7-9 and TRBJ2-1; D uncertain. The V gene's germline CDR1 is SEHNR and CDR2 FQNEAQ (reference sequence). Trimming pared 5 bases from V and 0 bases from J, leaving 11 bases between. This CDR3 region has 15 residues. The CDR3 coding sequence is TGTGCCAGCAGCAACTACCCGAGCTCCTACAATGAGCAGTTCTTC. Translated: CASSNYPSSYNEQFF.

This clonotype was seen ten or more times. This chain joins TRBV3-1 and TRBJ1-1; D is possibly TRBD1 (6 bases). V gave up 4 bases and J gave up 5 bases, with 17 bases separating them. CDR3 size: 15 residues. Germline V gives CDR1 LGHDT, CDR2 YNNKEL (reference sequence). Written as DNA, the CDR3 is TGTGCCAGCAGCCCAAATGCAGGGGCTAAAACTGAAGCTTTCTTT. As protein: CASSPNAGAKTEAFF.

The table lists this clonotype with a few counts. The chain has TRBV28 and TRBJ1-4; D unclear. Germline CDR1 and CDR2: MDHEN and SYDVKM. The germline V and J ends were trimmed by 3 bases and 0 bases, with 8 bases remaining between them. This CDR3 spans 15 amino acids. The CDR3 spells CASSFWSATNEKLFF. The CDR3 DNA reads as TGTGCCAGCAGTTTTTGGTCGGCAACTAATGAAAAACTGTTTTTT.

In this sample, this clonotype is medium-sized. The V and J genes are TRBV28 and TRBJ2-3; weak D call: TRBD1 (6 bases). Looked up from germline, CDR1 is MDHEN and CDR2 is SYDVKM. This CDR3 contains 13 residues. With 11 bases removed from V and 1 base from J, the gap between germline ends came to 13 bases. The CDR3 sequence is CASMPGGTDTQYF. CDR3 sequence (DNA): TGTGCCTCAATGCCAGGGGGCACAGATACGCAGTATTTT.

This clonotype was detected ten times or more. This sequence joins TRBV7-8 and TRBJ1-1; 8 bases map to TRBD1. The germline V gene encodes CDR1 SGHVS and CDR2 FQNEAQ. This CDR3 has 13 amino acids. V shed 5 bases and J 5 bases; nucleotides not matched to a gene: 4. The CDR3 region has the DNA TGTGCCAGCAGCCCCAGGGGGCGAACTGAAGCTTTCTTT. Encoded protein: CASSPRGRTEAFF.

This clonotype was counted once. This chain uses TRBV5-4 with TRBJ2-1, with unresolved D. The CDR3 consists of 14 residues. In germline, CDR1 is SGHNT, CDR2 YYREEE (reference sequence). The V gene lost 0 bases and the J gene lost 7 bases, with 11 bases spanning the gap. CDR3 sequence reads: CASSLAPETNEQFF. The CDR3, as DNA: TGTGCCAGCAGCTTGGCCCCCGAGACGAATGAGCAGTTCTTC.

This clonotype was seen ten or more times. The rearrangement uses TRBV18 and TRBJ1-1; D uncertain. V gave up 1 base and J gave up 2 bases, with 11 bases separating them. This CDR3 is 15 amino acids long. CDR1 KGHSH and CDR2 LQKENI come from the germline V gene. CDR3 in DNA: TGTGCCAGCTCACCACGGTTGGGATTAAACACTGAAGCTTTCTTT. Protein sequence: CASSPRLGLNTEAFF. Based on the CDR3 plus reference TRBV18 and TRBJ1-1, the full variable domain is NAGVMQNPRHLVRRRGQEARLRCSPMKGHSHVYWYRQLPEEGLKFMVYLQKENIIDESGMPKERFSAEFPKEGPSILRIQQVVRGDSAAYFCASSPRLGLNTEAFFGQGTRLTVV.

This clonotype turned up a few times. V and J are TRBV28 and TRBJ2-1; 8 bases map to TRBD2. The CDR3 loop spans 15 amino acids. Germline trimming cut 5 bases from V and 0 bases from J; bases unmatched to any gene: 3. Germline loops: CDR1 MDHEN, CDR2 SYDVKM. The CDR3 DNA follows: TGTGCCAGCAGTCCACTAGCGGCCTCCTACAATGAGCAGTTCTTC. Protein product: CASSPLAASYNEQFF.

This clonotype occurred many times. The chain is built from TRBV28 and TRBJ2-5, with D perhaps matching TRBD1 (5 bases). The germline V and J ends were trimmed by 1 base and 4 bases, with 19 bases remaining between them. This CDR3 has 17 residues. In germline, CDR1 is MDHEN, CDR2 SYDVKM. CDR3 sequence reads: CASSLSHLGQGAETQYF. DNA of the CDR3: TGTGCCAGCAGTTTATCCCACCTGGGGCAGGGTGCAGAGACCCAGTACTTC.

This clonotype was picked up many times. The V gene is TRBV7-9, the J gene TRBJ2-2, with D possibly being TRBD1 (6 bases). With 1 base removed from V and 5 bases from J, the gap between germline ends came to 8 bases. Germline V gene data show CDR1 as SEHNR and CDR2 as FQNEAQ (reference sequence). This CDR3 comprises 14 residues. CDR3 protein: CASSLGQATGELFF. The CDR3 region has the DNA TGTGCCAGCAGCTTAGGACAGGCTACCGGGGAGCTGTTTTTT.

The CDR3 loop is CASLVGGLPNTEAFF. In nucleotides, the CDR3 is TGTGCCAGTTTGGTGGGAGGACTTCCAAACACTGAAGCTTTCTTT. This sequence joins TRBV6-6 and TRBJ1-1, with D unclear. V gave up 9 bases and J gave up 2 bases, with 19 bases separating them. Germline V gene lookup returns CDR1 MNHNY and CDR2 SVGAGI (reference sequence). The CDR3 is 15 residues long.

This clonotype was detected many times. The rearrangement links TRBV20-1 to TRBJ2-3, with D possibly matching TRBD1 (5 bases). The V end lost 3 bases, the J end lost 2 bases, and 12 bases lay between the germline ends. Germline V gene data show CDR1 as DFQATT and CDR2 as SNEGSKA (reference sequence). The length of the CDR3 is 14 residues. CDR3 DNA sequence: TGCAGTGCTAGTGGGTGGGGCTCCACAGATACGCAGTATTTT. This codes for CSASGWGSTDTQYF.

In this sample, this clonotype turned up many times. The V call is TRBV6-5, the J call TRBJ1-2, with D possibly being TRBD1 (6 bases). Germline values: CDR1 MNHEY, CDR2 SVGAGI. This CDR3 is built from 13 residues. V was clipped by 4 bases and J by 6 bases, with 12 bases between them. CDR3: CASSSPRGNGYTF. The CDR3 coding sequence is TGTGCCAGCAGTTCCCCCAGGGGAAATGGCTACACCTTC.

This clonotype showed up many times. The rearrangement links TRBV3-1 to TRBJ2-2; the match to TRBD1 covers 7 bases. Germline CDR1 and CDR2: LGHDT and YNNKEL (reference sequence). V shed 0 bases and J 0 bases; nucleotides not matched to a gene: 13. This CDR3 is 20 amino acids long. CDR3 sequence: CASSQDFARGSVANTGELFF. Here the CDR3 DNA reads TGTGCCAGCAGCCAAGATTTTGCCAGGGGGAGTGTCGCGAACACCGGGGAGCTGTTTTTT.

This clonotype was picked up many times. V gene TRBV6-6 combines with J gene TRBJ2-1, with 9 bases aligning to TRBD2. Germline V gene sequence: CDR1 MNHNY, CDR2 SVGAGI (reference sequence). This CDR3 has 15 amino acids. Germline trimming cut 6 bases from V and 0 bases from J; bases unmatched to any gene: 3. The CDR3 nucleotides read TGTGCCAGCAGGGATAGCGGGAGCTCCTACAATGAGCAGTTCTTC. Translated: CASRDSGSSYNEQFF.

Relative to its sample, this clonotype is medium-sized. This chain links TRBV19 with TRBJ1-4, with D unresolved. The length of the CDR3 is 17 residues. Germline-derived CDR1 and CDR2 are LNHDA and SQIVND (reference sequence). V was shortened by 5 bases and J by 3 bases, with 19 bases between the two germline ends. The CDR3 DNA is TGTGCCAGTAGTTTGATATCGGGCGTGCCGGCTAATGAAAAACTGTTTTTT. This gives the protein CASSLISGVPANEKLFF.

The table lists this clonotype with a few counts. V is TRBV7-2 and J is TRBJ1-5; D is possibly TRBD1 (5 bases). The V end was cut by 7 bases, the J end by 7 bases, with 14 bases between. Germline V gene lookup returns CDR1 SGHTA and CDR2 FQGNSA. CDR3 length: 13 residues. CDR3 DNA: TGTGCCAGCACCAACATAAGGGGCCAGCCCCAGCATTTT. Amino acids: CASTNIRGQPQHF.

By frequency in the sample, this clonotype is medium-sized. V is TRBV5-6 and J is TRBJ2-7, with 7 bases matching TRBD1. Trimming removed 1 base from V and 2 bases from J; junction bases left unmatched: 3. Germline assignment: CDR1 SGHDT and CDR2 YYEEEE. The CDR3 has 14 residues. The CDR3, as DNA: TGTGCCAGCAGCTTGTGGGACAGCACCTACGAGCAGTACTTC. Encoded protein: CASSLWDSTYEQYF.

This clonotype was recorded a few times. V gene TRBV11-1 combines with J gene TRBJ2-7; TRBD2 matches at 12 bases. Trimming cost V 7 bases and J 7 bases; bases outside gene matches: 8. Germline V gene sequence: CDR1 SGHAT, CDR2 FQDESV (reference sequence). CDR3 size: 14 residues. The CDR3 sequence is CASTSSGGAREQYF. The CDR3 DNA reads TGTGCCAGCACATCTAGCGGGGGGGCCCGGGAGCAGTACTTC.